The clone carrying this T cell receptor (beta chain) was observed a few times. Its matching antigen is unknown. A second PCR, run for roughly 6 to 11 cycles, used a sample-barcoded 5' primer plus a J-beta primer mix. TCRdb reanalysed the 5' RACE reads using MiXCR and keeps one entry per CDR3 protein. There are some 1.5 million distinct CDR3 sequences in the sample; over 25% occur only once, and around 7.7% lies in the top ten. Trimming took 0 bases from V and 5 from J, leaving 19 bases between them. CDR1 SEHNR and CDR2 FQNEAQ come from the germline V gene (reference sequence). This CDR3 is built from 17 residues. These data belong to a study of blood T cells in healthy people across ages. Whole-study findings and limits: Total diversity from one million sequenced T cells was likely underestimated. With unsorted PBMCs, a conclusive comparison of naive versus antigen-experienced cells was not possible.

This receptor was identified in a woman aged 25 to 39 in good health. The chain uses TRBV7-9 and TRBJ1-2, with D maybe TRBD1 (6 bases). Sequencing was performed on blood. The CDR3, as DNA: TGTGCCAGCAGCTTAGCAACGCAGGGGCCTAGTGGGTATGGCTACACCTTC. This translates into CASSLATQGPSGYGYTF.